This record covers a single TCR beta chain. Its specificity is not known. Trimming left V 2 bases short and J 6 bases short, with 11 bases between. Germline CDR1 and CDR2: MNHEY and SMNVEV (reference sequence). The CDR3 spans 14 residues. The record originates from a study of cytomegalovirus exposure and HLA in healthy donors. Study-level points and caveats: Reports state that TCR beta sequences accurately predicted most subjects' HLA-A and HLA-B alleles. Previously analyzed data showed that most TCR beta V segments were productive at a frequency of about 87% or about 30%. Analyses of presence and absence presupposed an approximately uniform sequencing depth across donors.

This PCR relied on a set of 60 Vbeta primers and 13 Jbeta primers. The table came from immunoSEQ multiplex PCR; TCRdb's copy has only in-frame clones and leaves some out. The table shows under 200,000 clones, with more than 75% occurring only once. The TCR originated in a man aged 25-45 years in good health and CMV-seropositive. The chain links TRBV27 to TRBJ2-1; D may be TRBD2 (6 bases). The sample was PBMCs. CDR3 bases: TGTGCCAGCAGTTTAGTTTCGGGAGTCAATGAGCAGTTCTTC. It translates to CASSLVSGVNEQFF.